A single sample is the source of the 27 T cell receptor beta chains below, sequenced in a study of blood T cell repertoires in COVID-19. Using immunoSEQ multiplex PCR, the repertoire was profiled, and TCRdb retains in-frame clones only, with some absent. This table holds some 250,000 clones, around 90% found once. The sequenced sample was peripheral blood. Every receptor here comes from a woman in her 70s with active or convalescent COVID-19.

The rearrangement uses TRBV11-2 and TRBJ2-1; possible D gene TRBD1, 7 bases. Trimming cost V 3 bases and J 5 bases, with 20 bases left between them. From germline, CDR1 is SGHAT and CDR2 FQNNGV. The CDR3 length is 17 residues. CDR3 sequence: CASSFPGGRSLDNEQFF. CDR3 DNA sequence: TGTGCCAGCAGCTTCCCAGGGGGGCGATCGCTTGACAATGAGCAGTTCTTC.

The chain links TRBV7-9 to TRBJ1-4; 11 bases agree with TRBD1. Germline assignment: CDR1 SEHNR and CDR2 FQNEAQ (reference sequence). CDR3 size: 16 residues. V trimming: 1 base; J trimming: 7 bases; junction bases outside the gene matches: 5. The CDR3 region has the DNA TGTGCCAGCAGCTTAGGGACAGGGGGCGGAAGTGAAAAACTGTTTTTT. Its protein product is CASSLGTGGGSEKLFF.

The chain employs TRBV5-1 and TRBJ1-2; the D gene is possibly TRBD1 (6 bases). This CDR3 spans 14 amino acids. The V end lost 4 bases, the J end lost 0 bases, and 10 bases lay between the germline ends. The germline gives CDR1 SGHRS, CDR2 YFSETQ. The DNA for the CDR3 is TGCGCCAGCAGCCGGGACAAAGCTAACTATGGCTACACCTTC. Translated: CASSRDKANYGYTF.

The genes are TRBV7-2 and TRBJ1-6; D is undetermined. Germline V gene sequence: CDR1 SGHTA, CDR2 FQGNSA. The germline V and J ends were trimmed by 1 base and 8 bases, with 12 bases remaining between them. This CDR3 has 15 amino acids. CDR3 residues: CASSLVRVFDSPLHF. The DNA for the CDR3 is TGTGCCAGCAGCTTAGTAAGAGTGTTTGATTCACCCCTCCACTTT.

The chain recombines TRBV10-3 with TRBJ2-5, with 8 bases matching TRBD1. Germline CDR1 is ENHRY and CDR2 is SYGVKD. The CDR3 is 11 residues long. J was trimmed by 5 bases and V by 10 bases; bases with no gene match: 3. CDR3 sequence (DNA): TGTGCCACCCGACAGGGGGAGACCCAGTACTTC. It codes for CATRQGETQYF.

The DNA of the CDR3 is TGTGCCACCAGCAGAGCGAGGGGACAGGCTTTCTTT. Residues: CATSRARGQAFF. V gene TRBV15 combines with J gene TRBJ1-1, with TRBD1 identical over 7 bases. Germline loops: CDR1 LNHNV, CDR2 YYDKDF (reference sequence). Trimming cost V 1 base and J 11 bases; bases outside gene matches: 4. The CDR3 consists of 12 residues.

This sequence joins TRBV5-4 and TRBJ1-1; 8 bases align to TRBD1. Losses at the gene ends were 4 bases for V and 1 base for J; bases not matched to a gene: 6. This CDR3 has 15 residues. Germline V gives CDR1 SGHNT, CDR2 YYREEE (reference sequence). The CDR3 protein is CASSTRTGPNTEAFF. As DNA, the CDR3 is TGTGCCAGCAGCACCAGGACAGGGCCGAACACTGAAGCTTTCTTT.

This sequence joins TRBV4-3 and TRBJ2-3; D gene ambiguous. Trimming left V 1 base short and J 2 bases short, with 10 bases between. Germline V gene sequence: CDR1 LGHNA, CDR2 YSLEER. The CDR3 loop spans 15 amino acids. The CDR3 here is CASSQGGPYTDTQYF. CDR3 nucleotides: TGCGCCAGCAGCCAAGGAGGTCCCTACACAGATACGCAGTATTTT.

V usage is TRBV15 and J usage is TRBJ2-2; TRBD1 agrees at 8 bases. The trim removed 6 bases at V and 3 bases at J, leaving 12 bases unmatched. The CDR3 runs to 17 residues. Looked up from germline, CDR1 is LNHNV and CDR2 is YYDKDF (reference sequence). In DNA, the CDR3 is TGTGCCACCAGTTTGAGGACAGGGCTATTAGACACCGGGGAGCTGTTTTTT. Translation: CATSLRTGLLDTGELFF. Full variable domain (rest looked up from reference TRBV15 and TRBJ2-2): DAMVIQNPRYQVTQFGKPVTLSCSQTLNHNVMYWYQQKSSQAPKLLFHYYDKDFNNEADTPDNFQSRRPNTSFCFLDIRSPGLGDTAMYLCATSLRTGLLDTGELFFGEGSRLTVL.

This clone came up once. The chain employs TRBV18 and TRBJ1-2; TRBD1 matches at 8 bases. The CDR3 covers 15 residues. J was trimmed by 3 bases and V by 3 bases; bases with no gene match: 6. The V gene's germline CDR1 is KGHSH and CDR2 LQKENI. The CDR3 DNA is TGTGCCAGCTCACCTACCCAGGGGGCAGACTATGGCTACACCTTC. This codes for CASSPTQGADYGYTF.

The count of this clone is one. The chain links TRBV27 to TRBJ1-2; D gene unclear. Germline V CDR1 and CDR2: MNHEY, SMNVEV (reference sequence). The CDR3 runs 14 residues. V lost 8 bases, J lost 8 bases, and 21 bases lay in between. CDR3 nucleotide sequence: TGTGCCAGCCACCCCGCCGGGCAGACGGGGGGCTACACCTTC. This encodes CASHPAGQTGGYTF.

The chain joins TRBV7-2 to TRBJ1-4; D is undetermined. This CDR3 comprises 15 residues. V gave up 0 bases and J gave up 4 bases, with 9 bases separating them. Germline lookup yields CDR1 SGHTA and CDR2 FQGNSA. The CDR3 region is CASSLASFYNEKLFF. CDR3 coding DNA: TGTGCCAGCAGCTTAGCGAGCTTCTATAATGAAAAACTGTTTTTT. Using reference TRBV7-2 and TRBJ1-4 for the parts outside the CDR3, the full variable domain is GAGVSQSPSNKVTEKGKDVELRCDPISGHTALYWYRQSLGQGLEFLIYFQGNSAPDKSGLPSDRFSAERTGGSVSTLTIQRTQQEDSAVYLCASSLASFYNEKLFFGSGTQLSVL.

V usage is TRBV5-4 and J usage is TRBJ2-7; TRBD2 is a possible D gene (5 bases). Germline V gene data show CDR1 as SGHNT and CDR2 as YYREEE (reference sequence). Between the trimmed V and J ends, which lost 0 bases and 3 bases, there was a span of 10 bases. The CDR3 length is 14 residues. This CDR3 reads CASSLEVGDYEQYF. In DNA form, the CDR3 reads TGTGCCAGCAGCTTGGAGGTCGGGGACTACGAGCAGTACTTC.

This chain uses TRBV24-1 with TRBJ2-1, with no clear D. Germline CDR1 and CDR2: KGHDR and SFDVKD. The V and J ends lost 0 bases and 8 bases respectively, with 7 bases between them. The CDR3 has 13 residues. The CDR3 here is CATSDLQVDEQFF. Written as DNA, the CDR3 is TGTGCCACCAGTGATTTGCAGGTGGATGAGCAGTTCTTC.

This clone was counted between two and nine times. The rearrangement uses TRBV18 and TRBJ1-1; 8 positions match TRBD1. V dropped 4 bases and J dropped 1; count of bases not matched to a gene: 8. Germline V gene sequence: CDR1 KGHSH, CDR2 LQKENI. The length of the CDR3 is 16 residues. CDR3: CASSRRTGPTNTEAFF. The CDR3 DNA reads as TGTGCCAGCTCACGAAGGACAGGGCCCACGAACACTGAAGCTTTCTTT.

The J gene is TRBJ2-7, the V gene TRBV20-1; D is possibly TRBD2 (6 bases). Trimming removed 3 bases from V and 5 bases from J, with 8 bases in between. Per the germline V gene, CDR1 is DFQATT and CDR2 is SNEGSKA (reference sequence). This CDR3 spans 11 amino acids. The CDR3 coding sequence is TGCAGTGCTAGTGGAGGGAACGAGCAGTACTTC. This sequence encodes CSASGGNEQYF.

The chain employs TRBV4-3 and TRBJ1-4; 8 bases are a match to TRBD1. V dropped 8 bases and J dropped 0; count of bases not matched to a gene: 8. The CDR3 has 16 amino acids. Germline-derived CDR1 and CDR2 are LGHNA and YSLEER. CDR3 region: CASRLQGDATNEKLFF. The DNA of the CDR3 is TGCGCCAGCCGTCTACAGGGGGATGCAACTAATGAAAAACTGTTTTTT.

This chain uses TRBV4-3 with TRBJ2-5; D is ambiguous. CDR3 length equals 13 residues. Between the trimmed V and J ends, which lost 2 bases and 5 bases, there was a span of 9 bases. In germline, CDR1 is LGHNA, CDR2 YSLEER. The CDR3 DNA is TGCGCCAGCAGCCAAACGTTCTACGAGACCCAGTACTTC. It is translated as CASSQTFYETQYF.

V and J are TRBV4-3 and TRBJ1-4; TRBD1 is a possible D gene (6 bases). The germline gives CDR1 LGHNA, CDR2 YSLEER. V gave up 0 bases and J gave up 7 bases, with 15 bases separating them. The CDR3 has 16 residues. In DNA, the CDR3 is TGCGCCAGCAGCCAAGAACAGGGCGGCTTGACTGAAAAACTGTTTTTT. Its protein product is CASSQEQGGLTEKLFF.

The CDR3 nucleotides are TGTGCCAGCGGTTTCGGACTCCGACTCTCCTACGAGCAGTACTTC. Protein: CASGFGLRLSYEQYF. The chain has TRBV21-1 and TRBJ2-7; the D call of TRBD2 is as the table states it, not checked on the DNA. TRBV21-1 is reported as a pseudogene. This CDR3 has 15 amino acids.

This chain joins TRBV6-1 and TRBJ1-5, with 8 bases identical to TRBD1. V trimming: 3 bases; J trimming: 2 bases; junction bases outside the gene matches: 12. The CDR3 spans 18 residues. CDR1 MNHNS and CDR2 SASEGT come from the germline V gene. Here the CDR3 reads CASSDHTWTGSGNQPQHF. The CDR3 DNA reads as TGTGCCAGCAGTGACCATACCTGGACAGGGTCTGGCAATCAGCCCCAGCATTTT.

The J gene is TRBJ1-2, the V gene TRBV6-5, with D tentatively TRBD1 (6 bases). V dropped 0 bases and J dropped 8 bases, with 16 bases sitting between them. CDR1 is MNHEY, CDR2 SVGAGI, per germline. This CDR3 region has 15 residues. DNA of the CDR3: TGTGCCAGCAGTTACTCGACAGGTGGGGGCTACGGCTACACCTTC. It encodes CASSYSTGGGYGYTF.

The V call is TRBV5-4, the J call TRBJ2-6; 12 positions agree with TRBD1. This CDR3 region has 17 residues. Germline CDR1 is SGHNT and CDR2 is YYREEE (reference sequence). The trim removed 6 bases at V and 2 bases at J, leaving 6 bases unmatched. DNA of the CDR3: TGTGCCAGCAACCCGGGACAGGGGGCGCCTGGGGCCAACGTCCTGACTTTC. Translation gives CASNPGQGAPGANVLTF.

The chain joins TRBV10-3 to TRBJ1-2; TRBD1 matches 10 bases. CDR1 and CDR2 from the germline V gene are ENHRY and SYGVKD. The trim removed 4 bases at V and 6 bases at J, leaving 2 bases unmatched. CDR3 length: 13 residues. CDR3 DNA: TGTGCCATCAGTGCGGACAGGGGGGATGGCTACACCTTC. This encodes CAISADRGDGYTF.

This clone has a single count. This sequence joins TRBV10-3 and TRBJ2-7; weak D call: TRBD2 (5 bases). Trimming removed 3 bases at V and 7 bases at J, with 22 bases between. There are 16 residues in the CDR3. Germline CDR1 and CDR2: ENHRY and SYGVKD. The CDR3 DNA reads TGTGCCATCAGTGATAGGTTGGACCCGGGGAGAGGGGAGCAGTACTTC. It yields the protein CAISDRLDPGRGEQYF.

The chain has TRBV19 and TRBJ1-5, with D perhaps TRBD1 (6 bases). V dropped 8 bases and J dropped 1 base, with 15 bases sitting between them. The CDR3 sequence is 15 residues long. The germline V gene has CDR1 LNHDA and CDR2 SQIVND (reference sequence). The CDR3 DNA follows: TGTGCCAGTCAGACAGGAACGGGGAGCAATCAGCCCCAGCATTTT. This codes for CASQTGTGSNQPQHF.

This clone was picked up one time. This sequence joins TRBV4-2 and TRBJ2-6; maybe TRBD1 (5 bases). This CDR3 is built from 19 residues. Trimming took off 0 bases at V and 0 bases at J, with 15 bases between the two ends. The germline V gene encodes CDR1 LGHNA and CDR2 YNFKEQ. CDR3 sequence reads: CASSQDGAAEVSGANVLTF. The DNA for the CDR3 is TGTGCCAGCAGCCAAGATGGGGCAGCCGAAGTCTCTGGGGCCAACGTCCTGACTTTC.